A selection of T cell receptor beta chains follows, all from one sample in a study of blood T cell repertoires in COVID-19. Sequencing was performed with immunoSEQ multiplex PCR; in TCRdb, only in-frame clones are kept and a portion is missing. Of tens of thousands of clones in the sample, approximately 85% are singletons; the top ten hold 10% to 15%. The sample consisted of peripheral blood. These receptors all come from a human donor in a cohort sampled during active COVID-19. The CDR3 runs from the conserved cysteine through the conserved F or W. D genes are given only for firm matches. A row's size may be missing; if present it is once, few, many or a size class.

cdr3_aa	cdr3_nt	clone_size	v_call	d_call	j_call
CASSLGETQYF	TGTGCCAGCAGTTTAGGCGAGACCCAGTACTTC	-	TRBV27	-	TRBJ2-5
CASSYRQGNYEQYF	TGTGCCAGCAGCTATAGACAGGGTAACTACGAGCAGTACTTC	-	TRBV11-1	TRBD1	TRBJ2-7
CASRRLAGLNEQFF	TGTGCCAGTAGAAGGCTAGCGGGACTCAATGAGCAGTTCTTC	-	TRBV19	TRBD2	TRBJ2-1
CASSLLAGDGYEQFF	TGTGCCAGCAGTTTGCTAGCGGGTGATGGCTATGAGCAGTTCTTC	-	TRBV6-6	TRBD2	TRBJ2-1
CSVDHDRGTEKLFF	TGCAGCGTTGACCACGACAGGGGAACTGAAAAACTGTTTTTT	-	TRBV29-1	TRBD1	TRBJ1-4
CASSPQERGNTEAFF	TGCGCCAGCAGCCCGCAAGAACGGGGGAACACTGAAGCTTTCTTT	-	TRBV4-1	-	TRBJ1-1
CASSPDRELDSNQPQHF	TGTGCCAGCAGCCCAGACAGGGAATTGGATAGCAATCAGCCCCAGCATTTT	-	TRBV5-6	TRBD1	TRBJ1-5
CASSFRQGADGYTF	TGTGCCAGCAGTTTCCGACAGGGGGCGGATGGCTACACCTTC	-	TRBV6-5	TRBD1	TRBJ1-2
CASSLMGTYYEQYF	TGTGCCAGCAGCTTAATGGGGACATATTACGAGCAGTACTTC	-	TRBV11-1	-	TRBJ2-7
CASSPDRLLTGDYGYTF	TGTGCCAGCTCACCAGACCGGCTTTTGACAGGGGACTATGGCTACACCTTC	few	TRBV18	TRBD1	TRBJ1-2
CASSEQGTHSNQPQHF	TGTGCCAGCTCAGAGCAGGGGACGCATAGCAATCAGCCCCAGCATTTT	-	TRBV18	-	TRBJ1-5
CATSDSRTGEIYGYTF	TGTGCCACCAGTGATTCCCGGACAGGAGAAATCTATGGCTACACCTTC	few	TRBV24-1	TRBD1	TRBJ1-2
CATSDFSEPGQPQHF	TGTGCCACCAGTGATTTCTCGGAGCCCGGTCAGCCCCAGCATTTT	-	TRBV24-1	-	TRBJ1-5
CASSPPGQGGPKAFF	TGTGCCAGCTCACCCCCGGGGCAGGGAGGCCCAAAAGCTTTCTTT	-	TRBV18	-	TRBJ1-1
CASSEGGTGGSYEQYF	TGCGCCAGCAGCGAAGGTGGGACAGGGGGCTCCTACGAGCAGTACTTC	-	TRBV5-1	TRBD1	TRBJ2-7
CASSQDRRVYEQYF	TGCGCCAGCAGCCAGGACAGAAGGGTCTACGAGCAGTACTTC	once	TRBV5-1	-	TRBJ2-7
CASSGGGQNYEQYF	TGTGCCAGCAGCGGAGGGGGACAGAACTACGAGCAGTACTTC	-	TRBV9	TRBD1	TRBJ2-7
CASSQQQVINYGYTF	TGTGCCAGCAGCCAACAACAGGTCATTAACTATGGCTACACCTTC	-	TRBV3-1/TRBV3-2	-	TRBJ1-2
CASSPLAGQVSYNEQFF	TGTGCCAGCAGTCCATTGGCCGGACAGGTGTCCTACAATGAGCAGTTCTTC	-	TRBV27	TRBD1	TRBJ2-1
CASSLGAGRETQYF	TGCGCCAGCAGCTTGGGTGCAGGGCGAGAGACCCAGTACTTC	-	TRBV5-1	-	TRBJ2-5
CSVGQGANNEQFF	TGCAGCGTTGGGCAGGGGGCTAACAATGAGCAGTTCTTC	-	TRBV29-1	TRBD1	TRBJ2-1
CASSLPSAGAETQYF	TGTGCCAGCAGCTTACCCTCCGCGGGAGCGGAGACCCAGTACTTC	-	TRBV5-4	TRBD2	TRBJ2-5
CASSDRQGANSPLHF	TGTGCCAGCAGTGATCGACAGGGGGCTAATTCACCCCTCCACTTT	few	TRBV6-1	TRBD1	TRBJ1-6
CASSLALTTQETQYF	TGTGCCAGCAGCTTAGCGCTGACTACCCAAGAGACCCAGTACTTC	-	TRBV7-2	-	TRBJ2-5
CASSHRDRGQSQPQHF	TGTGCCAGCAGCCACCGGGACAGGGGGCAGAGTCAGCCCCAGCATTTT	-	TRBV4-2	TRBD1	TRBJ1-5
CASQDYLQETQYF	TGTGCCAGCCAGGACTACCTCCAAGAGACCCAGTACTTC	-	TRBV19	-	TRBJ2-5
CASSPTRSGSNTGELFF	TGTGCCAGCTCACCAACGCGGAGCGGCAGTAACACCGGGGAGCTGTTTTTT	-	TRBV18	-	TRBJ2-2
CASSLNPSGRAPDTQYF	TGTGCCAGCAGCCTAAACCCTAGCGGGAGGGCCCCAGATACGCAGTATTTT	-	TRBV4-2	TRBD2	TRBJ2-3
CASSYGWGVREQYF	TGTGCCAGCAGTTACGGTTGGGGGGTACGGGAGCAGTACTTC	few	TRBV6-6	-	TRBJ2-7
CASSAARGSGELFF	TGTGCCAGCTCCGCGGCGAGGGGGTCCGGGGAGCTGTTTTTT	-	TRBV18	-	TRBJ2-2
CASSQVNSWSGETQYF	TGCGCCAGCAGCCAAGTGAACTCCTGGTCGGGGGAGACCCAGTACTTC	-	TRBV4-1	-	TRBJ2-5
CSVRKAGTEAFF	TGCAGCGTCCGGAAGGCCGGGACAGAAGCTTTCTTT	-	TRBV29-1	-	TRBJ1-1
CATNTRMYQETQYF	TGTGCCACCAATACGCGGATGTACCAAGAGACCCAGTACTTC	once	TRBV24-1	-	TRBJ2-5
CASSARENTEAFF	TGTGCCAGCAGCGCCCGAGAAAACACTGAAGCTTTCTTT	-	TRBV9	-	TRBJ1-1
CASSYPQGYYGYTF	TGTGCCAGCAGTTACCCCCAGGGTTACTATGGCTACACCTTC	-	TRBV6-2/TRBV6-3	-	TRBJ1-2
CASTPELSSYNEQFF	TGTGCCAGTACCCCTGAGTTGAGCTCCTACAATGAGCAGTTCTTC	few	TRBV6-6	-	TRBJ2-1
CATSGRGQDGQPQHF	TGTGCCACCAGTGGTCGAGGGCAGGATGGTCAGCCCCAGCATTTT	-	TRBV24-1	-	TRBJ1-5
CASSPPGTTTYEQYF	TGCGCCAGCAGCCCCCCCGGGACTACCACCTACGAGCAGTACTTC	-	TRBV5-1	TRBD2	TRBJ2-7
CASSLSGGDEQFF	TGTGCCAGCAGCTTAAGCGGGGGGGATGAGCAGTTCTTC	-	TRBV7-8	TRBD2	TRBJ2-1
CASMHRSSPGANVLTF	TGTGCCAGTATGCACAGGTCCTCTCCTGGGGCCAACGTCCTGACTTTC	-	TRBV19	-	TRBJ2-6
CAWHGGRAPLHF	TGTGCCTGGCACGGGGGGAGGGCGCCCCTCCACTTT	-	TRBV30	-	TRBJ1-6
CASTQDRSTDTQYF	TGTGCCAGCACCCAGGACAGGAGCACAGATACGCAGTATTTT	few	TRBV5-4	TRBD1	TRBJ2-3
CSVAPAGGETQYF	TGCAGCGTTGCTCCGGCGGGAGGAGAGACCCAGTACTTC	-	TRBV29-1	TRBD2	TRBJ2-5
CASSLIVGYRDTQYF	TGTGCCAGCAGCTTAATTGTTGGTTACCGGGATACGCAGTATTTT	-	TRBV7-9	-	TRBJ2-3
CASSLSETQYF	TGTGCCAGCAGTCTCTCGGAGACCCAGTACTTC	-	TRBV6-2/TRBV6-3	-	TRBJ2-5
CASSLLGDRGSNQPQHF	TGTGCCAGCAGTTTATTAGGGGACAGGGGAAGCAATCAGCCCCAGCATTTT	-	TRBV28	TRBD1	TRBJ1-5
CASSSYDEQFF	TGTGCCAGTAGTAGTTATGATGAGCAGTTCTTC	once	TRBV19	-	TRBJ2-1
CASSYRREQYF	TGTGCCAGCAGTTACCGGAGAGAGCAGTACTTC	-	TRBV6-5	-	TRBJ2-7
CAISVRDWVGELFF	TGTGCCATCAGTGTCCGGGACTGGGTCGGGGAGCTGTTTTTT	-	TRBV10-3	-	TRBJ2-2
CASSGGRDSYSNQPQHF	TGTGCCAGCAGTGGCGGGCGGGACAGCTATAGCAATCAGCCCCAGCATTTT	-	TRBV25-1	TRBD1	TRBJ1-5
CASSYPWGDYGYTF	TGTGCCAGCAGTTACCCCTGGGGAGACTATGGCTACACCTTC	-	TRBV6-2/TRBV6-3	-	TRBJ1-2
CASSSLAGVTRTGELFF	TGTGCCAGCAGCTCCTTAGCGGGAGTCACCCGAACCGGGGAGCTGTTTTTT	-	TRBV7-3	TRBD2	TRBJ2-2